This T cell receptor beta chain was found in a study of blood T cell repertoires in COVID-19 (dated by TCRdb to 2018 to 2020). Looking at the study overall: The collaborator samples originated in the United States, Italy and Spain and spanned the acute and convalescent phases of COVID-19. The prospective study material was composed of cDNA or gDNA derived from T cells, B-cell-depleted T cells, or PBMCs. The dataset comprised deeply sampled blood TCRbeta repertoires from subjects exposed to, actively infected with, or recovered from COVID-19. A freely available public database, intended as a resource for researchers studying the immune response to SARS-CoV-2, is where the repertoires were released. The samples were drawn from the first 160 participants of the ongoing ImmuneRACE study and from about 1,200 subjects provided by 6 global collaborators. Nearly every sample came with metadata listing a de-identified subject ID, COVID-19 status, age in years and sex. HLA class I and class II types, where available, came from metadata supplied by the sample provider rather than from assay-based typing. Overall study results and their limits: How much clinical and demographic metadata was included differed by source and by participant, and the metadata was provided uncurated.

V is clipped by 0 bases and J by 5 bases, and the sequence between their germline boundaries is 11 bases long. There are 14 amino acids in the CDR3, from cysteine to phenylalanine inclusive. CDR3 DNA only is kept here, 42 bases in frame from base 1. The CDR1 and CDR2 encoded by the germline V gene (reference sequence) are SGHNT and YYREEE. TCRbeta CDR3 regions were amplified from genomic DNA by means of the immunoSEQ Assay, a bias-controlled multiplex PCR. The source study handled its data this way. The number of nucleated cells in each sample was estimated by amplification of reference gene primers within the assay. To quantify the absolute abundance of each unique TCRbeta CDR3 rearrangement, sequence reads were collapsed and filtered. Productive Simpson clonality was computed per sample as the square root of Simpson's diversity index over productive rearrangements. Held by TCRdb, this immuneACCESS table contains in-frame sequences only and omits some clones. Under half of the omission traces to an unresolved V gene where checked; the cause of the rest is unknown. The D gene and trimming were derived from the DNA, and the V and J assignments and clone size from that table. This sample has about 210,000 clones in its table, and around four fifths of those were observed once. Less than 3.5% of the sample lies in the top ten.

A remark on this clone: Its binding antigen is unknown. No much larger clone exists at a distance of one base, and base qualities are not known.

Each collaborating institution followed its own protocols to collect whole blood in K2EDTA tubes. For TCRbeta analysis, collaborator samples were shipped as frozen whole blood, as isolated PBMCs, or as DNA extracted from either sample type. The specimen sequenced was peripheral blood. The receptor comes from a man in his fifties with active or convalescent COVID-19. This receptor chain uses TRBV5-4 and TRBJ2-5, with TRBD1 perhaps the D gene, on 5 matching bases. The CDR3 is CASSLVSGPETQYF. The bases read TGTGCCAGCAGCTTGGTTTCAGGGCCGGAGACCCAGTACTTC.